The clone carrying this TCR beta chain occurred once. Method: immunoSEQ multiplex PCR; TCRdb's copy keeps in-frame clones and lacks some. The sample records about 180,000 clones, 88% being singletons. This sample was taken from a study of blood T cell repertoires in COVID-19. CDR3 length equals 15 residues. The germline V gene has CDR1 SGHRS and CDR2 YFSETQ. Trimming removed 2 bases from V and 3 bases from J, with 15 bases in between. Sample: peripheral blood. The clonotype comes from a woman aged 30 to 39 with acute or convalescent COVID-19. The chain employs TRBV5-1 and TRBJ2-7; tentatively, D is TRBD1 (5 bases). This CDR3 reads CASSLTQGIDYEQYF. CDR3 DNA sequence: TGCGCCAGCAGCTTAACGCAGGGTATCGACTACGAGCAGTACTTC.